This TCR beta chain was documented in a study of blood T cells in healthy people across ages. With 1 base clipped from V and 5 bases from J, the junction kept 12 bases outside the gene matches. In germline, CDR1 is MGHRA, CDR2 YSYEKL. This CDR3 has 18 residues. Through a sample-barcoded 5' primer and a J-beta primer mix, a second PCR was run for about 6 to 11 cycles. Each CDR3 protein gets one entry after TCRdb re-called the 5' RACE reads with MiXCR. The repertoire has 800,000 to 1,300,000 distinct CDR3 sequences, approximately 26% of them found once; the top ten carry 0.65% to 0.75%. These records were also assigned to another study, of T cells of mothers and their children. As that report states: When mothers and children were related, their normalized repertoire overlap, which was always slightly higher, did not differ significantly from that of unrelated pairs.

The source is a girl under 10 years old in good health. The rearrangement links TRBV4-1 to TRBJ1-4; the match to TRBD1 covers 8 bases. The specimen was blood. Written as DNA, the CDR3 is TGCGCCAGCAGCCAAGGGTTAGGGACAGGCTTTACGAATGAAAAACTGTTTTTT. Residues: CASSQGLGTGFTNEKLFF.